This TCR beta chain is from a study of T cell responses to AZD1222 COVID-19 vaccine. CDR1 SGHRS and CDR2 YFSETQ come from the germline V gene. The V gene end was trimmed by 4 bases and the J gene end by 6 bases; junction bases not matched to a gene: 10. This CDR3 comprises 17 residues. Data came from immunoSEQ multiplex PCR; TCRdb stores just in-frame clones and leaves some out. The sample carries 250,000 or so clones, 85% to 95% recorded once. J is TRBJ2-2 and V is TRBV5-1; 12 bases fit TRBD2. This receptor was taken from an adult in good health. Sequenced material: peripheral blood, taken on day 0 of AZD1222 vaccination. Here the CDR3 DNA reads TGCGCCAGCAGCCCCCGGACTAGCGGGGCCGATGCCGGGGAGCTGTTTTTT. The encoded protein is CASSPRTSGADAGELFF. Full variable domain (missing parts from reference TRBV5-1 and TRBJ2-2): KAGVTQTPRYLIKTRGQQVTLSCSPISGHRSVSWYQQTPGQGLQFLFEYFSETQRNKGNFPGRFSGRQFSNSRSEMNVSTLELGDSALYLCASSPRTSGADAGELFFGEGSRLTVL.